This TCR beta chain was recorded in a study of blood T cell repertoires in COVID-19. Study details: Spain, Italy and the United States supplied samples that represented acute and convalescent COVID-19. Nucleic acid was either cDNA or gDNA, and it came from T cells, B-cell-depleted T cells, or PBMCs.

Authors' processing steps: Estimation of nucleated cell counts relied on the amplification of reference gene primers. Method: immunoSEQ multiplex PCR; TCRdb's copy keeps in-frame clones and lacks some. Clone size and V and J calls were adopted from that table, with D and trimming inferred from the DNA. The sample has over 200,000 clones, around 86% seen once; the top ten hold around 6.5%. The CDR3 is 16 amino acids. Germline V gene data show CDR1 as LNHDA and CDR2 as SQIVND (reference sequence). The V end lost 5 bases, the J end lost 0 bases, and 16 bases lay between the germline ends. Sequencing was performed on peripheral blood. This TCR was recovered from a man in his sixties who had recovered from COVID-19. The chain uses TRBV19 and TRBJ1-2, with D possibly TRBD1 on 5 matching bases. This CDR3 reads CASSGSYRIANYGYTF. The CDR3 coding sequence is TGTGCCAGTAGTGGCTCCTACAGGATAGCTAACTATGGCTACACCTTC.